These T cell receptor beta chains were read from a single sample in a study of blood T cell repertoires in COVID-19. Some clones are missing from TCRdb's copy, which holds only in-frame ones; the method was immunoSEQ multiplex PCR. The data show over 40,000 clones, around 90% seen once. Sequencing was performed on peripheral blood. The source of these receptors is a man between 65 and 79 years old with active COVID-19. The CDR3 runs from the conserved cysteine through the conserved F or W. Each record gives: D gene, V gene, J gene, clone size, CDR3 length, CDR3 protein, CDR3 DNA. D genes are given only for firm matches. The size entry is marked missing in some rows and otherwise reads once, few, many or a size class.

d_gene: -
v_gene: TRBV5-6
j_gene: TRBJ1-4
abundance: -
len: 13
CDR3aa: CASSLGRGEKLFF
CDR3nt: TGTGCCAGCAGCTTGGGCCGGGGTGAAAAACTGTTTTTT

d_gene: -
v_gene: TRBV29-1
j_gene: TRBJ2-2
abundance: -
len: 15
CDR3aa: CSVVTGSSNTGELFF
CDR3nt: TGCAGCGTCGTCACAGGGTCCTCGAACACCGGGGAGCTGTTTTTT

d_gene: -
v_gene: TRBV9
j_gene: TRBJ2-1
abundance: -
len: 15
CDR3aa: CASSVGRGPYNEQFF
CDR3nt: TGTGCCAGCAGCGTAGGGCGGGGACCTTACAATGAGCAGTTCTTC

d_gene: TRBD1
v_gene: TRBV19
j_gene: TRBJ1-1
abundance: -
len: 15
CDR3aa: CASTGTGGIRTEAFF
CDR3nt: TGTGCCAGTACCGGGACAGGGGGTATTCGGACTGAAGCTTTCTTT

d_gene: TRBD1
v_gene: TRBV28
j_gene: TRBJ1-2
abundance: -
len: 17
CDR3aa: CASSTGTGVLIKYGYTF
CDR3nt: TGTGCCAGCAGTACCGGGACAGGGGTCCTCATAAAGTATGGCTACACCTTC

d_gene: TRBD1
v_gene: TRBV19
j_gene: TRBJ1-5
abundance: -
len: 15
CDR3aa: CASSRQGGGNQPQHF
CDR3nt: TGTGCCAGTAGTCGACAGGGGGGCGGCAATCAGCCCCAGCATTTT

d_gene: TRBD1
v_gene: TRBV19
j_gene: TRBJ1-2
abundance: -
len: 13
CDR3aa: CASRRDRNYGYTF
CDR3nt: TGTGCCAGTAGAAGGGACAGGAACTATGGCTACACCTTC

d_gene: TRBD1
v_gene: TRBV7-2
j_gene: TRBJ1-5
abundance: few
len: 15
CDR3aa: CASSLVGQGNQPQHF
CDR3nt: TGTGCCAGCAGCTTAGTAGGACAGGGCAATCAGCCCCAGCATTTT

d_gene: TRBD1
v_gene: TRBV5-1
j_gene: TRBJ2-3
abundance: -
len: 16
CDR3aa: CASSLAENRGRGTQYF
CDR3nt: TGCGCCAGCAGCTTGGCGGAAAACAGGGGGCGCGGTACGCAGTATTTT

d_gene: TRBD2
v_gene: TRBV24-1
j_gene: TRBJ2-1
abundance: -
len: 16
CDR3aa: CATSGSGTSGYNEQFF
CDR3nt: TGTGCCACCAGTGGCTCCGGGACTAGCGGGTACAATGAGCAGTTCTTC

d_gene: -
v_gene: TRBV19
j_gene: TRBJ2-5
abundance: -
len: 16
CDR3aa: CASSTSGTLIGETQYF
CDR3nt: TGTGCCAGTAGTACGTCAGGGACATTGATCGGGGAGACCCAGTACTTC

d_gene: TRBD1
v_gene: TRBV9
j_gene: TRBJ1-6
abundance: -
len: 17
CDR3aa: CASSLTTGTGPGSPLHF
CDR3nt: TGTGCCAGCAGCTTAACTACCGGGACAGGGCCCGGTTCACCCCTCCACTTT

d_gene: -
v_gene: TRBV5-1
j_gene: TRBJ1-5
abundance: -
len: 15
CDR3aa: CASSLDSYSNQPQHF
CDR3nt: TGCGCCAGCAGCTTGGACAGTTATAGCAATCAGCCCCAGCATTTT

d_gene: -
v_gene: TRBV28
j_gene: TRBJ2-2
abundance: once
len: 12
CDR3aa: CASSSSVGELFF
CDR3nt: TGTGCCAGCAGTTCGTCTGTCGGGGAGCTGTTTTTT